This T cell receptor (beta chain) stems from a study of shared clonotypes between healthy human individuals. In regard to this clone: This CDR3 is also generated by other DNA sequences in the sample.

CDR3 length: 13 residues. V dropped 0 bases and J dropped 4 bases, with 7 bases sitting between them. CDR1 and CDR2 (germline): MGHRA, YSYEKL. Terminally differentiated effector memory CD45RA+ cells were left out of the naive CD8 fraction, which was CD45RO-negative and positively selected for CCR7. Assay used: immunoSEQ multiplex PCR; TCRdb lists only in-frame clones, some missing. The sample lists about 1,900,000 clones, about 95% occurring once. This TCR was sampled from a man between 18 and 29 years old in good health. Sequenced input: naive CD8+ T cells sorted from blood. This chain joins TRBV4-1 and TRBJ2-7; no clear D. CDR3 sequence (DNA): TGCGCCAGCAGCCAAGACAGATTATACGAGCAGTACTTC. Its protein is CASSQDRLYEQYF.